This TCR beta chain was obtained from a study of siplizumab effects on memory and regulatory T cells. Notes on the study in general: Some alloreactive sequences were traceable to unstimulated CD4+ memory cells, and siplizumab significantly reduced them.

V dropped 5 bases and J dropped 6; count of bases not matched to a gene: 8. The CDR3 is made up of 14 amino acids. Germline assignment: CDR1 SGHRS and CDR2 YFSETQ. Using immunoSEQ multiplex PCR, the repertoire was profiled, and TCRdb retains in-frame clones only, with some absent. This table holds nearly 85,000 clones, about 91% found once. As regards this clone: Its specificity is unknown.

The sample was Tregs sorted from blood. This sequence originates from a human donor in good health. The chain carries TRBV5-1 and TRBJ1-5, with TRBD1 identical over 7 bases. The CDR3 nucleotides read TGCGCCAGCAGTAAAGGGGGCACTGGTCAGCCCCAGCATTTT. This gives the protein CASSKGGTGQPQHF. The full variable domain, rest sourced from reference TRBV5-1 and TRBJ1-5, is KAGVTQTPRYLIKTRGQQVTLSCSPISGHRSVSWYQQTPGQGLQFLFEYFSETQRNKGNFPGRFSGRQFSNSRSEMNVSTLELGDSALYLCASSKGGTGQPQHFGDGTRLSIL.